The 13 T cell receptor beta chains presented below share a single source sample, sequenced in a study of CD8+ T cells in alopecia areata. Reverse transcribed after extraction, RNA yielded cDNA as the sequencing template. The repertoire was sequenced with immunoSEQ multiplex PCR; TCRdb's copy has only in-frame clones and lacks some. The data hold some 220,000 clones, with under 75% observed a single time. Treatment meaning: oral pan-JAK inhibitor, 5-10 mg twice daily. Here the sequenced sample was CD4+ T cells sorted from blood, taken at week 4, from a patient treated with tofacitinib. Source of these receptors: a human donor with alopecia areata.

The genes are TRBV11-2 and TRBJ2-2; 8 bases line up with TRBD2. The CDR3 has 15 residues. Trimming removed 5 bases from V and 7 bases from J; junction bases left unmatched: 9. CDR1 SGHAT and CDR2 FQNNGV come from the germline V gene. CDR3 loop: CASSRPGLVIGELFF. The CDR3 bases are TGTGCCAGCAGCCGTCCGGGACTAGTCATCGGGGAGCTGTTTTTT. The full variable domain, its missing parts supplied by reference TRBV11-2 and TRBJ2-2, is EAGVAQSPRYKIIEKRQSVAFWCNPISGHATLYWYQQILGQGPKLLIQFQNNGVVDDSQLPKDRFSAERLKGVDSTLKIQPAKLEDSAVYLCASSRPGLVIGELFFGEGSRLTVL.

The chain employs TRBV25-1 and TRBJ1-1, with a tentative D call TRBD1 (6 bases). This CDR3 spans 11 amino acids. Trimming took 5 bases from V and 9 from J, leaving 10 bases between them. CDR1 is MGHDK and CDR2 is SYGVNS in the germline V gene. The CDR3 is CASSRTAQAFF. CDR3 coding DNA: TGTGCCAGCAGTAGGACAGCACAAGCTTTCTTT.

V is TRBV5-4 and J is TRBJ1-5; D is ambiguous. The CDR3 is 13 residues long. Germline assignment: CDR1 SGHNT and CDR2 YYREEE (reference sequence). Trimming took 4 bases from V and 5 from J, leaving 10 bases between them. CDR3 DNA sequence: TGTGCCAGCAGCGCCAGACCCGATCAGCCCCAGCATTTT. As protein: CASSARPDQPQHF. Based on the CDR3 plus reference TRBV5-4 and TRBJ1-5, the full variable domain is ETGVTQSPTHLIKTRGQQVTLRCSSQSGHNTVSWYQQALGQGPQFIFQYYREEENGRGNFPPRFSGLQFPNYSSELNVNALELDDSALYLCASSARPDQPQHFGDGTRLSIL.

The rearrangement links TRBV7-3 to TRBJ1-2; D remains unclear. The V gene's germline CDR1 is SGHTA and CDR2 FQGTGA. There are 16 residues in the CDR3. V lost 2 bases and J 1 base, leaving 14 bases between the germline ends. This chain's CDR3 is CASSLEAAVDNYGYTF. The DNA for the CDR3 is TGTGCCAGCAGCTTAGAGGCGGCAGTAGATAACTATGGCTACACCTTC.

This sequence joins TRBV2 and TRBJ2-3; D unclear. Trimming cost V 7 bases and J 1 base, with 21 bases left between them. The CDR3 extends over 17 amino acids. Germline CDR1 and CDR2: SNHLY and FYNNEI. CDR3 sequence: CASKRPNTGWGTDTQYF. The CDR3 DNA is TGTGCCAGCAAACGACCGAATACTGGTTGGGGCACAGATACGCAGTATTTT.

This chain connects TRBV6-5 to TRBJ2-3, with 9 bases that match TRBD1. V was clipped by 4 bases and J by 5 bases; unmatched bases: 4. The CDR3 spans 14 residues. Germline V gene data show CDR1 as MNHEY and CDR2 as SVGAGI. Here the CDR3 reads CASSSTGGRDTQYF. The DNA of the CDR3 is TGTGCCAGCAGTTCAACAGGGGGCAGAGATACGCAGTATTTT.

This clone was detected ten times or more. The chain links TRBV6-4 to TRBJ2-3; possible D gene TRBD1, 6 bases. V was trimmed by 0 bases and J by 2 bases, leaving 9 bases between them. Germline CDR1 MRHNA, CDR2 SNTAGT. This CDR3 has 15 amino acids. Here the CDR3 DNA reads TGTGCCAGCAGTGACTCGCCAGGGGCCACAGATACGCAGTATTTT. Translating it yields CASSDSPGATDTQYF.

This clone was detected only a few times. CDR3 coding DNA: TGCGCCAGCAGTGTTTCCAACTTGAACACTGAAGCTTTCTTT. Translated, it gives CASSVSNLNTEAFF. The chain carries TRBV10-1 and TRBJ1-1; D gene uncertain. Trimming took off 4 bases at V and 0 bases at J, with 9 bases between the two ends. Germline V CDR1 and CDR2: WNHNN, SYGVQD (reference sequence). The CDR3 runs 14 residues.

This clone was seen only a few times. The CDR3 DNA is TGCAGCGTCGAGACAGGGAACTACGAGCAGTACTTC. Its translation: CSVETGNYEQYF. The rearrangement links TRBV29-1 to TRBJ2-7; 7 bases are a match to TRBD1. This CDR3 has 12 residues. The germline gives CDR1 SQVTM, CDR2 ANQGSEA. The V and J ends lost 6 bases and 3 bases, in that order; junction bases with no gene match: 5.

This chain joins TRBV7-2 and TRBJ1-2; perhaps TRBD1 as D (5 bases). The CDR3 is 15 amino acids. Trimming left V 5 bases short and J 3 bases short, with 16 bases between. The germline V gene encodes CDR1 SGHTA and CDR2 FQGNSA. The CDR3: CASSPGASLDYGYTF. CDR3 coding DNA: TGTGCCAGCAGCCCCGGGGCTTCTCTGGACTATGGCTACACCTTC.

This clone has more than one count but fewer than ten. The rearrangement links TRBV18 to TRBJ2-1, with 8 bases that match TRBD1. CDR3 size: 16 residues. The germline CDR1 and CDR2 sequences are KGHSH and LQKENI. V shed 4 bases, J shed 5 bases, and the junction held 10 bases outside the gene matches. CDR3 bases: TGTGCCAGCTCACTGCTCCGGGACAGGAAGAACAATGAGCAGTTCTTC. Its translation: CASSLLRDRKNNEQFF.

This clone was observed a handful of times. V and J are TRBV19 and TRBJ2-5, with D perhaps TRBD2 (5 bases). V was pared by 6 bases and J by 4 bases, with 6 bases between. The CDR3 extends over 11 amino acids. CDR1 and CDR2 from the germline V gene are LNHDA and SQIVND (reference sequence). The CDR3 sequence: CASSGVETQYF. The CDR3 DNA sequence: TGTGCCAGTAGCGGGGTAGAGACCCAGTACTTC.

The V gene is TRBV6-1, the J gene TRBJ2-7; D unresolved. Germline-derived CDR1 and CDR2 are MNHNS and SASEGT. The CDR3 is 14 residues long. The V and J ends lost 6 bases and 2 bases respectively, with 14 bases between them. CDR3 loop: CASRETDGPYEQYF. The CDR3 bases are TGTGCCAGCAGGGAAACAGACGGACCCTACGAGCAGTACTTC.